Following are 28 T cell receptor beta chains from one sample sequenced in a study of T cells after yellow fever vaccination. TCRdb re-called the 5' RACE reads through MiXCR, storing one row per CDR3 protein. This sample has roughly 330,000 distinct CDR3 sequences, with 3.5% to 4.5% found just once. The sample in question was PBMCs, obtained 5 days after the yellow fever booster vaccination. These receptors were taken from a man younger than 30 who received the YFV17D yellow fever vaccine.

This clonotype was found many times. The rearrangement uses TRBV12-3 or TRBV12-4 and TRBJ2-1, with 8 bases fitting TRBD1. This CDR3 comprises 15 residues. J gave up 2 bases and V 8 bases, and 8 bases lay outside the gene matches. The CDR3 here is CASSLGQGPYNEQFF. CDR3 DNA: TGTGCCAGCTCCCTCGGACAGGGACCCTACAATGAGCAGTTCTTC.

This clonotype was detected ten times or more. The chain employs TRBV5-1 and TRBJ2-5; a weak D match, TRBD2 (5 bases). V shed 2 bases and J shed 3 bases, with 8 bases lying between them. The length of the CDR3 is 13 residues. Germline CDR1 SGHRS, CDR2 YFSETQ. The CDR3 loop reads CASSLEGEETQYF. The CDR3 nucleotides read TGCGCCAGCAGCTTAGAGGGAGAAGAGACCCAGTACTTC.

This clonotype has just a few counts. The rearrangement links TRBV28 to TRBJ2-3; D could derive from TRBD1 or TRBD2 (6 bases each). The V end lost 3 bases, the J end lost 6 bases, and 13 bases lay between the germline ends. CDR1 and CDR2 (germline): MDHEN, SYDVKM. There are 14 residues in the CDR3. CDR3 loop: CASSLGGDKDTQYF. The CDR3, as DNA: TGTGCCAGCAGTTTGGGGGGCGATAAGGATACGCAGTATTTT.

This clonotype was observed a handful of times. The chain couples TRBV18 to TRBJ2-1, with D possibly matching TRBD1 (6 bases). In germline, CDR1 is KGHSH, CDR2 LQKENI. This CDR3 region has 16 residues. V was clipped by 1 base and J by 1 base, with 11 bases between them. CDR3 region: CASSPRTGTSYNEQFF. CDR3 nucleotides: TGTGCCAGCTCACCACGGACCGGGACATCCTACAATGAGCAGTTCTTC. Using reference TRBV18 and TRBJ2-1 for the parts outside the CDR3, the full variable domain is NAGVMQNPRHLVRRRGQEARLRCSPMKGHSHVYWYRQLPEEGLKFMVYLQKENIIDESGMPKERFSAEFPKEGPSILRIQQVVRGDSAAYFCASSPRTGTSYNEQFFGPGTRLTVL.

This chain links TRBV28 with TRBJ2-7, with 9 bases identical to TRBD2. CDR1 and CDR2 from the germline V gene are MDHEN and SYDVKM. Trimming took 5 bases from V and 4 from J; bases not matched to a gene: 9. The CDR3 is 15 residues long. CDR3 coding DNA: TGTGCCAGCAGTGGGTTAAGCGGGGGGTCTTACGAGCAGTACTTC. It encodes CASSGLSGGSYEQYF. The full variable domain, its missing parts supplied by reference TRBV28 and TRBJ2-7, is DVKVTQSSRYLVKRTGEKVFLECVQDMDHENMFWYRQDPGLGLRLIYFSYDVKMKEKGDIPEGYSVSREKKERFSLILESASTNQTSMYLCASSGLSGGSYEQYFGPGTRLTVT.

This clonotype has ten or more counts. The genes are TRBV7-6 and TRBJ2-7; 8 bases fit TRBD1. The CDR3 runs 17 residues. With 5 bases clipped from V and 5 bases from J, the junction kept 17 bases outside the gene matches. CDR1 is SGHVS, CDR2 FNYEAQ, per germline. The CDR3 reads CASSPHHKSRGLDEQYF. For the CDR3, the DNA is TGTGCCAGCAGCCCCCATCACAAATCCAGGGGGCTGGACGAGCAGTACTTC. The full variable domain, in which reference TRBV7-6 and TRBJ2-7 provide the parts outside the CDR3, is GAGVSQSPRYKVTKRGQDVALRCDPISGHVSLYWYRQALGQGPEFLTYFNYEAQQDKSGLPNDRFSAERPEGSISTLTIQRTEQRDSAMYRCASSPHHKSRGLDEQYFGPGTRLTVT.

Here the CDR3 reads CASTSRARMNTEAFF. Written as DNA, the CDR3 is TGTGCCAGCACCAGTAGGGCTAGGATGAACACTGAAGCTTTCTTT. This rearrangement joins TRBV6-5 to TRBJ1-1, with D unclear. V lost 7 bases and J lost 0, with 15 bases in between. The CDR3 extends over 15 amino acids. Germline-derived CDR1 and CDR2 are MNHEY and SVGAGI.

This clonotype was detected only a few times. V and J are TRBV14 and TRBJ2-3; TRBD1 matches 7 bases. Trimming cost V 0 bases and J 3 bases; bases outside gene matches: 3. The CDR3 consists of 15 residues. From germline, CDR1 is SGHDN and CDR2 FVKESK. The CDR3 nucleotides are TGTGCCAGCAGCCAAGAGACAGGGTGGACAGATACGCAGTATTTT. Protein product: CASSQETGWTDTQYF.

This clonotype was detected only a few times. This chain joins TRBV5-1 and TRBJ2-1; TRBD2 might be the D (5 bases). This CDR3 spans 13 amino acids. Germline CDR1 is SGHRS and CDR2 is YFSETQ. V was cut by 0 bases and J by 12 bases, with 13 bases left in between. The CDR3 loop reads CASSLGFESGQFF. DNA for the CDR3: TGCGCCAGCAGCTTGGGTTTCGAAAGCGGGCAGTTCTTC.

The gene calls are TRBV6-5 and TRBJ2-1; no definite D call. CDR1 and CDR2 (germline): MNHEY, SVGAGI. V was cut by 5 bases and J by 8 bases, with 13 bases left in between. The CDR3 spans 13 residues. The chain's CDR3 is CASSADAFDEQFF. The DNA for the CDR3 is TGTGCCAGCAGTGCCGATGCTTTCGATGAGCAGTTCTTC.

In its sample, this clonotype was seen a few times. The rearrangement uses TRBV4-3 and TRBJ1-5; no firm D call. The CDR3 contains 15 residues. Germline V lookup: CDR1 LGHNA, CDR2 YSLEER. V lost 1 base and J lost 1, with 8 bases in between. CDR3 sequence reads: CASSQVYTSNQPQHF. CDR3 nucleotide sequence: TGCGCCAGCAGCCAAGTCTACACGAGCAATCAGCCCCAGCATTTT.

The rearrangement joins TRBV6-5 to TRBJ1-2; TRBD1 agrees at 8 bases. Per the germline V gene, CDR1 is MNHEY and CDR2 is SVGAGI. The CDR3 sequence is 13 residues long. With 4 bases clipped from V and 9 bases from J, the junction kept 7 bases outside the gene matches. As DNA, the CDR3 is TGTGCCAGCAGTTTAAGGACAGGGAGAAGCTACACCTTC. Amino acid sequence: CASSLRTGRSYTF.

The CDR3 DNA reads TGTGCCAGCAGCTTAGATCGCGGTGTTGGTCAGCCCCAGCATTTT. The encoded protein is CASSLDRGVGQPQHF. The J gene is TRBJ1-5, the V gene TRBV11-2; D gene uncertain. This CDR3 region has 15 residues. The germline CDR1 and CDR2 sequences are SGHAT and FQNNGV. V dropped 0 bases and J dropped 6 bases, with 12 bases sitting between them.

This clonotype was seen a handful of times. This chain uses TRBV2 with TRBJ1-4; unclear D gene. The germline V and J ends were trimmed by 3 bases and 5 bases, with 10 bases remaining between them. This CDR3 has 14 residues. The germline gives CDR1 SNHLY, CDR2 FYNNEI. CDR3: CASSDGAGNEKLFF. CDR3 nucleotides: TGTGCCAGCAGTGACGGAGCGGGGAATGAAAAACTGTTTTTT.

The chain carries TRBV5-4 and TRBJ2-7; D not resolved. The V gene lost 0 bases and the J gene lost 5 bases, with 6 bases spanning the gap. This CDR3 region has 12 residues. Germline V gives CDR1 SGHNT, CDR2 YYREEE (reference sequence). The CDR3 region has the DNA TGTGCCAGCAGCTTGGACAGAAACGAGCAGTACGTC. Its protein is CASSLDRNEQYV.

This chain uses TRBV19 with TRBJ2-7; D remains ambiguous. The CDR3 length is 13 residues. Germline CDR1 LNHDA, CDR2 SQIVND (reference sequence). Trimming left V 3 bases short and J 3 bases short, with 9 bases between. CDR3 residues: CASSMNLGYEQYV. The CDR3, as DNA: TGTGCCAGTAGTATGAATCTGGGCTACGAGCAGTACGTC.

There are many counts of this clonotype. This chain uses TRBV5-1 with TRBJ2-3, with a weak D call TRBD1 (5 bases). The CDR3 spans 16 residues. Germline V gene sequence: CDR1 SGHRS, CDR2 YFSETQ. V was cut by 1 base and J by 5 bases, with 17 bases left in between. The CDR3 reads CASSLLESGQGDTQYF. Here the CDR3 DNA reads TGCGCCAGCAGCTTGCTGGAATCTGGGCAGGGAGATACGCAGTATTTT.

This clonotype came up a few times. The rearrangement joins TRBV3-1 to TRBJ1-6; D remains ambiguous. V was clipped by 7 bases and J by 6 bases, with 13 bases between them. This CDR3 contains 14 residues. Germline CDR1 reads LGHDT; CDR2 reads YNNKEL (reference sequence). CDR3 loop: CASTKSESNSPLHF. Here the CDR3 DNA reads TGTGCCAGCACCAAATCCGAAAGTAATTCACCCCTCCACTTT.

Ten or more counts support this clonotype. V and J are TRBV6-5 and TRBJ2-7; TRBD2 is a possible D gene (5 bases). V lost 7 bases and J 3 bases, leaving 13 bases between the germline ends. The germline CDR1 and CDR2 sequences are MNHEY and SVGAGI. The CDR3 consists of 13 residues. The CDR3 region is CASKEGLGYEQYF. The CDR3 DNA sequence: TGTGCCAGCAAAGAGGGTCTGGGCTACGAGCAGTACTTC.

The chain joins TRBV6-1 to TRBJ2-1, with 8 bases lining up with TRBD1. Losses at the gene ends were 6 bases for V and 7 bases for J; bases not matched to a gene: 8. This CDR3 has 14 residues. The germline CDR1 and CDR2 sequences are MNHNS and SASEGT. The CDR3 sequence is CASRAGGWWNEQFF. The DNA of the CDR3 is TGTGCCAGCAGGGCAGGGGGCTGGTGGAATGAGCAGTTCTTC.

J is TRBJ2-5 and V is TRBV7-9; the D gene could be TRBD1 or TRBD2 (5 bases each). The germline V gene has CDR1 SEHNR and CDR2 FQNEAQ (reference sequence). V lost 5 bases and J 0 bases, leaving 13 bases between the germline ends. The CDR3 runs 15 residues. The CDR3 region has the DNA TGTGCCAGCAGCCCGGACGGGACGCACCAAGAGACCCAGTACTTC. Translated: CASSPDGTHQETQYF. Drawing the rest from reference TRBV7-9 and TRBJ2-5, the complete variable domain is DTGVSQNPRHKITKRGQNVTFRCDPISEHNRLYWYRQTLGQGPEFLTYFQNEAQLEKSRLLSDRFSAERPKGSFSTLEIQRTEQGDSAMYLCASSPDGTHQETQYFGPGTRLLVL.

This clonotype was detected many times. The chain carries TRBV7-9 and TRBJ1-2; D remains unclear. The CDR3 has 13 residues. Trimming removed 0 bases from V and 0 bases from J, with 2 bases in between. The germline CDR1 and CDR2 sequences are SEHNR and FQNEAQ (reference sequence). CDR3 sequence (DNA): TGTGCCAGCAGCTTAGCCGCTAACTATGGCTACACCTTC. It codes for CASSLAANYGYTF.

There are a few counts of this clonotype. The J gene is TRBJ1-5, the V gene TRBV6-5; no firm D call. CDR1 is MNHEY and CDR2 is SVGAGI in the germline V gene. V was trimmed by 0 bases and J by 4 bases, leaving 7 bases between them. The CDR3 sequence is 14 residues long. CDR3 nucleotide sequence: TGTGCCAGCAGTTACTCGAAGGGTAATCAGCCCCAGCATTTT. It yields the protein CASSYSKGNQPQHF.

J is TRBJ1-6 and V is TRBV15; 12 bases line up with TRBD1. The trim removed 0 bases at V and 4 bases at J, leaving 4 bases unmatched. Germline V lookup: CDR1 LNHNV, CDR2 YYDKDF (reference sequence). The CDR3 loop spans 18 amino acids. The CDR3 loop is CATSREGQGAPYNSPLHF. The CDR3 nucleotides are TGTGCCACCAGCAGAGAGGGACAGGGGGCGCCTTATAATTCACCCCTCCACTTT.

This clonotype has at least ten counts. The gene calls are TRBV20-1 and TRBJ2-1, with D perhaps matching TRBD2 (5 bases). This CDR3 spans 13 amino acids. Per germline, CDR1 DFQATT and CDR2 SNEGSKA (reference sequence). Deletions cut 1 base from V and 8 bases from J, with 12 bases between. The CDR3, as DNA: TGCAGTGCTAGAGGCTCCGGGATCTATGAGCAGTTCTTC. Protein: CSARGSGIYEQFF.

In its sample, this clonotype was seen a few times. V usage is TRBV7-2 and J usage is TRBJ1-1; D gene unclear. Trimming took 5 bases from V and 0 from J, leaving 10 bases between them. Germline CDR1 is SGHTA and CDR2 is FQGNSA. CDR3 size: 14 residues. CDR3 DNA sequence: TGTGCCAGCAGCATGACACTTATGAACACTGAAGCTTTCTTT. As protein: CASSMTLMNTEAFF.

This clonotype has a count of ten or more. V and J are TRBV12-3 or TRBV12-4 and TRBJ2-3; D possibly corresponds to TRBD2 (5 bases). V lost 7 bases to trimming and J lost 6 bases, with 14 bases between them. The CDR3 totals 13 residues. CDR3: CASKLGRFDTQYF. CDR3 nucleotide sequence: TGTGCCAGCAAACTAGGGCGGTTTGATACGCAGTATTTT.

This chain connects TRBV20-1 to TRBJ2-5; 10 positions agree with TRBD1. Germline V gene sequence: CDR1 DFQATT, CDR2 SNEGSKA (reference sequence). The CDR3 sequence is 13 residues long. The V segment lost 4 bases and the J segment 4 bases; nucleotides outside the gene matches: 3. The CDR3 region is CSAKTGGGETQYF. The CDR3 bases are TGCAGTGCTAAGACAGGGGGCGGAGAGACCCAGTACTTC.